The 30 T cell receptor beta chains given below trace back to one sample, sequenced in a study of T-cell memory formation after mild COVID-19. TCRdb itself ran the 5' RACE reads through MiXCR, one entry per CDR3 protein. The table has a few hundred thousand distinct CDR3 sequences, roughly 21% seen once. Sequenced material: PBMCs or a T cell subset sorted from them (not recorded which). These receptors originate from a young man who had mild COVID-19 (a few samples of this study predate the infection). Cell type and time point are not known.

CDR3 nucleotides: TGCGCCAGCAGCCAAGGCAGGAGGGCAGATACGCAGTATTTT. Protein sequence: CASSQGRRADTQYF. The chain has TRBV4-1 and TRBJ2-3; D might be TRBD2 (6 bases). The CDR3 runs to 14 residues. Trimming took 1 base from V and 4 from J, leaving 9 bases between them. Germline CDR1 and CDR2: MGHRA and YSYEKL.

The chain links TRBV4-3 to TRBJ1-4; D gene uncertain. Germline V gene lookup returns CDR1 LGHNA and CDR2 YSLEER. The CDR3 has 14 residues. V was pared by 0 bases and J by 11 bases, with 13 bases between. CDR3: CASSQDRSDVKLFF. In DNA, the CDR3 is TGCGCCAGCAGCCAAGATCGATCCGACGTTAAACTGTTTTTT.

The genes are TRBV6-5 and TRBJ2-7, with D perhaps being TRBD1 or TRBD2 (6 bases each). Trimming took 2 bases from V and 3 from J, leaving 11 bases between them. Germline V gives CDR1 MNHEY, CDR2 SVGAGI. The CDR3 runs 14 residues. CDR3 sequence (DNA): TGTGCCAGCAGTTACGAGGGGGGCGACTACGAGCAGTACTTC. As protein: CASSYEGGDYEQYF.

This clonotype was seen a few times. The chain recombines TRBV12-3 or TRBV12-4 with TRBJ1-2, with 7 bases fitting TRBD1. V dropped 6 bases and J dropped 4; count of bases not matched to a gene: 11. The CDR3 is 15 residues long. As DNA, the CDR3 is TGTGCCAGCAGCTTCGGGGGAGGGGGCGCCTATGGCTACACCTTC. Its translation: CASSFGGGGAYGYTF.

This clonotype appeared many times. The genes are TRBV27 and TRBJ2-3; 7 bases line up with TRBD2. This CDR3 contains 13 residues. Trimming at V came to 5 bases and at J to 4 bases, leaving 3 bases not matched to a gene. Germline V gene data show CDR1 as MNHEY and CDR2 as SMNVEV (reference sequence). This CDR3 is CASSLTSADTQYF. CDR3 coding DNA: TGTGCCAGCAGTCTCACTAGCGCAGATACGCAGTATTTT.

This clonotype showed up many times. V usage is TRBV5-1 and J usage is TRBJ1-3; D is unresolved. Germline V lookup: CDR1 SGHRS, CDR2 YFSETQ. V gave up 4 bases and J gave up 4 bases, with 3 bases separating them. The CDR3 length is 11 residues. The DNA for the CDR3 is TGCGCCAGCAGCCCGGGAAACACCATATATTTT. This translates into CASSPGNTIYF.

The rearrangement uses TRBV15 and TRBJ2-3, with D perhaps given as TRBD1 or TRBD2 (5 bases each). CDR3 length: 14 residues. Trimming removed 1 base at V and 8 bases at J, with 13 bases between. Germline V gene lookup returns CDR1 LNHNV and CDR2 YYDKDF (reference sequence). The CDR3 DNA is TGTGCCACCAGCAGAGGAGGGCAGGGCCTTACGCAGTATTTT. Amino acid sequence: CATSRGGQGLTQYF.

This clonotype was counted a few times. This CDR3 reads CASSVPGLAGGRGDTQYF. The CDR3 nucleotides read TGTGCCAGCAGCGTCCCGGGACTAGCGGGGGGCCGAGGAGATACGCAGTATTTT. This rearrangement joins TRBV9 to TRBJ2-3, with 15 positions matching TRBD2. The CDR3 is 18 amino acids. The germline V gene encodes CDR1 SGDLS and CDR2 YYNGEE. The trim removed 2 bases at V and 5 bases at J, leaving 9 bases unmatched.

The chain combines TRBV7-2 with TRBJ1-1; D is perhaps TRBD1 (6 bases). Looked up from germline, CDR1 is SGHTA and CDR2 is FQGNSA. CDR3 size: 11 residues. V was cut by 10 bases and J by 8 bases, with 14 bases left in between. The CDR3 spells CAIKRTAEAFF. For the CDR3, the DNA is TGTGCCATCAAAAGGACAGCGGAAGCTTTCTTT. The full variable domain, its missing parts supplied by reference TRBV7-2 and TRBJ1-1, is GAGVSQSPSNKVTEKGKDVELRCDPISGHTALYWYRQSLGQGLEFLIYFQGNSAPDKSGLPSDRFSAERTGGSVSTLTIQRTQQEDSAVYLCAIKRTAEAFFGQGTRLTVV.

In this sample, this clonotype turned up many times. The chain joins TRBV5-1 to TRBJ2-3; no clear D gene. The V gene's germline CDR1 is SGHRS and CDR2 YFSETQ. The length of the CDR3 is 14 residues. V gave up 3 bases and J gave up 0 bases, with 8 bases separating them. This CDR3 is CASSSPDSTDTQYF. The DNA for the CDR3 is TGCGCCAGCAGCTCACCCGACAGCACAGATACGCAGTATTTT.

A remark on this clonotype: A read error may explain this, as a much larger clone is one base away. The chain combines TRBV24-1 with TRBJ2-3; 8 nucleotides match TRBD2. J gave up 5 bases and V 4 bases, and 7 bases lay outside the gene matches. Germline CDR1 reads KGHDR; CDR2 reads SFDVKD. This CDR3 comprises 15 residues. Here the CDR3 reads CATSDPGGAGDTQYF. CDR3 sequence (DNA): TGTGCCACCAGTGACCCCGGGGGGGCAGGAGATACGCAGTATTTT.

This clonotype appeared a few times. The chain is built from TRBV2 and TRBJ1-5; D not certain. This CDR3 region has 14 residues. CDR1 and CDR2 (germline): SNHLY, FYNNEI. Trimming took 1 base from V and 9 from J, leaving 13 bases between them. The CDR3 DNA follows: TGTGCCAGCAGTGAAGACAGACAACTTGCGCCCCAGCATTTT. This encodes CASSEDRQLAPQHF.

This clonotype turned up a few times. This sequence joins TRBV11-2 and TRBJ2-1; D may be TRBD2 (5 bases). CDR3 length: 17 residues. CDR1 is SGHAT and CDR2 is FQNNGV in the germline V gene. The V end was cut by 5 bases, the J end by 6 bases, with 23 bases between. CDR3 sequence reads: CASSPPARRANANEQFF. The DNA of the CDR3 is TGTGCCAGCAGCCCGCCTGCCCGGCGGGCGAACGCCAATGAGCAGTTCTTC.

The chain couples TRBV5-6 to TRBJ1-1; TRBD1 might be the D (6 bases). Germline CDR1 SGHDT, CDR2 YYEEEE. V was shortened by 6 bases and J by 2 bases, with 11 bases between the two germline ends. This CDR3 has 13 residues. The CDR3 nucleotides read TGTGCCAGCAACCTACAGGGAAACACTGAAGCTTTCTTT. Amino acid sequence: CASNLQGNTEAFF.

This clonotype turned up a few times. The V and J genes are TRBV7-9 and TRBJ2-5; tentatively, D is TRBD1 (5 bases). CDR3 length equals 15 residues. CDR1 is SEHNR and CDR2 is FQNEAQ in the germline V gene (reference sequence). Trimming took 3 bases from V and 2 from J, leaving 13 bases between them. Written as DNA, the CDR3 is TGTGCCAGCAGCTTCTGGGCGGCAGGGCAAGAGACCCAGTACTTC. Translating it yields CASSFWAAGQETQYF.

The chain employs TRBV4-1 and TRBJ2-1, with a possible D match to TRBD2 (5 bases). The V gene's germline CDR1 is MGHRA and CDR2 YSYEKL. This CDR3 contains 14 residues. V was clipped by 0 bases and J by 7 bases, with 10 bases between them. This CDR3 reads CASSQERWENEQFF. The CDR3 nucleotides read TGCGCCAGCAGCCAAGAGCGCTGGGAGAATGAGCAGTTCTTC.

The table lists this clonotype with a few counts. The chain recombines TRBV18 with TRBJ2-5; D not certain. CDR1 KGHSH and CDR2 LQKENI come from the germline V gene. Trimming left V 2 bases short and J 3 bases short, with 7 bases between. The CDR3 is 13 residues long. CDR3 amino acids: CASSPGMEETQYF. CDR3 in DNA: TGTGCCAGCTCACCAGGGATGGAAGAGACCCAGTACTTC.

This clonotype has more than one count but fewer than ten. The J gene is TRBJ2-3, the V gene TRBV10-2; weak D call: TRBD1 (6 bases). Trimming left V 1 base short and J 2 bases short, with 10 bases between. CDR3 size: 15 residues. Per germline, CDR1 WSHSY and CDR2 SAAADI. The CDR3 DNA reads TGCGCCAGCAGTGAGTTGGGACACCACACAGATACGCAGTATTTT. This sequence encodes CASSELGHHTDTQYF.

A few counts support this clonotype. The chain employs TRBV6-2 or TRBV6-3 and TRBJ1-5, with D uncertain. There are 15 residues in the CDR3. Germline assignment: CDR1 MNHEY and CDR2 SVGEGT. V was cut by 4 bases and J by 7 bases, with 17 bases left in between. CDR3 sequence (DNA): TGTGCCAGCAGTTCCCGGGCCCCGGAGGTACAGCCCCAGCATTTT. This sequence encodes CASSSRAPEVQPQHF.

The chain has TRBV4-1 and TRBJ2-5; TRBD2 matches at 9 bases. The V segment lost 0 bases and the J segment 4 bases; nucleotides outside the gene matches: 6. This CDR3 comprises 16 residues. Germline V gene lookup returns CDR1 MGHRA and CDR2 YSYEKL. CDR3 coding DNA: TGCGCCAGCAGCCAAGATGGACTAGCGTTTCGAGAGACCCAGTACTTC. Its translation is CASSQDGLAFRETQYF.

This chain connects TRBV2 to TRBJ1-4, with D perhaps TRBD1 (6 bases). From germline, CDR1 is SNHLY and CDR2 FYNNEI. The CDR3 covers 13 residues. Trimming took 11 bases from V and 2 from J, leaving 12 bases between them. Here the CDR3 reads CAGNRATNEKLFF. CDR3 DNA: TGTGCCGGTAACAGGGCTACTAATGAAAAACTGTTTTTT. Full variable domain (missing parts from reference TRBV2 and TRBJ1-4): EPEVTQTPSHQVTQMGQEVILRCVPISNHLYFYWYRQILGQKVEFLVSFYNNEISEKSEIFDDQFSVERPDGSNFTLKIRSTKLEDSAMYFCAGNRATNEKLFFGSGTQLSVL.

J is TRBJ1-1 and V is TRBV20-1, with D possibly TRBD1 on 6 matching bases. Germline CDR1 and CDR2: DFQATT and SNEGSKA (reference sequence). The CDR3 totals 10 residues. The ends were cut back, 7 bases at V and 8 bases at J, with 11 bases in the middle. The CDR3 coding sequence is TGCAGTGTATTCGACAGGGAAGCTTTCTTT. Translating it yields CSVFDREAFF.

This clonotype was seen a few times. This CDR3 reads CASSSSGTYTGELFF. The CDR3 DNA reads as TGCGCCAGCAGCTCTAGCGGGACTTATACCGGGGAGCTGTTTTTT. The chain couples TRBV5-1 to TRBJ2-2; 9 nucleotides align to TRBD2. V dropped 3 bases and J dropped 5; count of bases not matched to a gene: 5. The germline CDR1 and CDR2 sequences are SGHRS and YFSETQ. The CDR3 is 15 amino acids.

The V call is TRBV15, the J call TRBJ2-7; no definite D call. The CDR3 spans 15 residues. V was clipped by 0 bases and J by 6 bases, with 15 bases between them. CDR1 and CDR2 from the germline V gene are LNHNV and YYDKDF (reference sequence). The CDR3 here is CATSRDMAYGVEQYF. DNA of the CDR3: TGTGCCACCAGCAGAGATATGGCGTACGGTGTCGAGCAGTACTTC.

This clonotype appeared a few times. The chain couples TRBV10-3 to TRBJ2-7; D might be TRBD1 (6 bases). CDR1 and CDR2 from the germline V gene are ENHRY and SYGVKD. The CDR3 has 14 residues. Deletions cut 7 bases from V and 3 bases from J, with 16 bases between. DNA of the CDR3: TGTGCCATCACAAGAACAGGGTTGGACTACGAGCAGTACTTC. It specifies CAITRTGLDYEQYF.

This chain joins TRBV4-3 and TRBJ2-3, with D perhaps being TRBD1 or TRBD2 (6 bases each). Between the trimmed V and J ends, which lost 3 bases and 6 bases, there was a span of 22 bases. This CDR3 has 17 amino acids. Germline CDR1 and CDR2: LGHNA and YSLEER. This CDR3 reads CASSQTARSGAGDTQYF. The DNA of the CDR3 is TGCGCCAGCAGCCAGACCGCCCGGTCGGGGGCCGGGGATACGCAGTATTTT.

The chain carries TRBV20-1 and TRBJ2-7, with D tentatively TRBD1 or TRBD2 (5 bases each). The V and J ends lost 6 bases and 3 bases respectively, with 12 bases between them. There are 12 residues in the CDR3. Germline V gene data show CDR1 as DFQATT and CDR2 as SNEGSKA (reference sequence). CDR3 loop: CSAQGPLYEQYV. In DNA, the CDR3 is TGCAGTGCGCAGGGACCCCTCTACGAGCAGTACGTC.

The chain joins TRBV11-2 to TRBJ1-2, with TRBD1 identical over 7 bases. Germline assignment: CDR1 SGHAT and CDR2 FQNNGV. The trim removed 5 bases at V and 5 bases at J, leaving 8 bases unmatched. The CDR3 has 14 residues. The DNA for the CDR3 is TGTGCCAGCAGCAAGACAGGGATGACGTATGGCTACACCTTC. Encoded protein: CASSKTGMTYGYTF.

The genes are TRBV20-1 and TRBJ1-3, with D perhaps TRBD1 (6 bases). Trimming left V 1 base short and J 4 bases short, with 8 bases between. The CDR3 totals 13 residues. Germline-derived CDR1 and CDR2 are DFQATT and SNEGSKA (reference sequence). The CDR3 loop reads CSARGGLGNTIYF. In DNA, the CDR3 is TGCAGTGCTAGAGGGGGGCTAGGAAACACCATATATTTT.

The genes are TRBV27 and TRBJ2-3, with a weak D call TRBD1 (5 bases). V gave up 5 bases and J gave up 6 bases, with 15 bases separating them. The CDR3 sequence is 14 residues long. Germline CDR1 is MNHEY and CDR2 is SMNVEV (reference sequence). The CDR3 region is CASSVIKGWDTQYF. CDR3 nucleotide sequence: TGTGCCAGCAGTGTCATTAAGGGGTGGGATACGCAGTATTTT.